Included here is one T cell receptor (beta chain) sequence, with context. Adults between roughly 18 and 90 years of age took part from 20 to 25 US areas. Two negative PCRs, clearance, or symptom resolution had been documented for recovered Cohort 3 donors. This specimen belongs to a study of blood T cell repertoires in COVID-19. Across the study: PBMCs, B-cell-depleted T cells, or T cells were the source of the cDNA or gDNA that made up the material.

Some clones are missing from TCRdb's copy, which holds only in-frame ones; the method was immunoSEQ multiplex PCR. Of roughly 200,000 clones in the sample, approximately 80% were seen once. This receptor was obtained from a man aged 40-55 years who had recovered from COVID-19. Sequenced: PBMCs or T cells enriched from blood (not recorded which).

This CDR3 is CASKMVVGGRGTGELFF. CDR3 DNA: TGTGCCAGCAAAATGGTTGTAGGCGGGAGGGGCACCGGGGAGCTGTTTTTT. The chain uses TRBV27 and TRBJ2-2; TRBD2 agrees at 9 bases. The ends lost 7 bases at V and 4 bases at J; junction bases unmatched: 13. The CDR3 has 17 residues. The germline V gene has CDR1 MNHEY and CDR2 SMNVEV (reference sequence).